A selection of T cell receptor beta chains follows, all from one sample in a study of blood T cell repertoires in COVID-19. Assay: immunoSEQ multiplex PCR; the TCRdb copy retains only in-frame clones and omits some. The sample holds 140,000 to 150,000 clones; around 79% are singletons and the top ten take roughly 8.6%. The source material was peripheral blood. These receptors came from a man aged 45 to 65 with active or convalescent COVID-19. Each CDR3 is given without its conserved first and last residue. The order of the fields is clone size, J gene, V gene, CDR3 protein. Only part of the rows carry a size: once, few, many, or a class if the clone is expanded.

>-|TRBJ1-2|TRBV27
ASSSSGTGVRGYT
>-|TRBJ2-1|TRBV5-6
ASSLWTGYNEQF
>few|TRBJ1-6|TRBV27
ASSFEGAYNSPLH
>-|TRBJ2-5|TRBV24-1
ATSDLRLADQETQY
>few|TRBJ2-3|TRBV4-1
ASSQEWSGRALDTQY
>-|TRBJ2-3|TRBV29-1
SASRRAGTPDTQY
>-|TRBJ2-5|TRBV7-8
ASSLVVGVGQETQY
>-|TRBJ2-3|TRBV25-1
ASGQDYTQY
>-|TRBJ2-1|TRBV10-1
ASSEAGAMYNEQF
>-|TRBJ1-2|TRBV9
ASSLYSRQAAYGYT
>-|TRBJ2-7|TRBV18
ASSPSERSSYEQY
>-|TRBJ2-1|TRBV4-1
ASSLAIGEQF
>-|TRBJ2-7|TRBV5-4
ASSLAARQNYEQY
>-|TRBJ1-4|TRBV9
ASSPGGTNEKLF
>once|TRBJ2-1|TRBV3-1/TRBV3-2
ASSQDSVRYNEQF
>-|TRBJ2-7|TRBV3-1/TRBV3-2
ASSSLAGGPGEQY
>-|TRBJ1-6|TRBV7-9
ASSLGGPGYNSPLH
>-|TRBJ1-5|TRBV29-1
SVESGGSNQPQH
>-|TRBJ2-5|TRBV11-2
ASSLTGIEQETQY
>once|TRBJ1-1|TRBV19
ASSIERGAF
>-|TRBJ2-1|TRBV6-5
ASSSPFSGVRNEQF
>many|TRBJ1-2|TRBV7-9
ASAPPHQGPDYGYT
>-|TRBJ1-6|TRBV2
ASSEQSGHNSPLH
>-|TRBJ2-7|TRBV27
ASKGTYTYEQY
>few|TRBJ2-4|TRBV6-1
ASSESLAAKNIQY
>many|TRBJ1-1|TRBV7-9
ASSTSLRQGRNTEAF
>-|TRBJ2-3|TRBV9
ASSVGVAGGEDTQY